Listed here are 2 T cell receptor beta chains from one sample, sequenced in a study of blood T cells in healthy people across ages. A sample-barcoded 5' primer and a J-beta primer mix were used in a second PCR of about 7 to 12 cycles. TCRdb re-called the 5' RACE reads through MiXCR, storing one row per CDR3 protein. The sample has 1.8 million or so distinct CDR3 sequences, roughly two fifths seen once; the top ten hold 23%. Source material: blood. These receptors originate from a human donor in good health.

The V gene is TRBV20-1, the J gene TRBJ1-2; D ambiguous. Germline loops: CDR1 DFQATT, CDR2 SNEGSKA (reference sequence). Trimming cost V 3 bases and J 2 bases, with 13 bases left between them. This CDR3 contains 14 residues. CDR3 sequence reads: CSASSGTENYGYTF. As DNA, the CDR3 is TGCAGTGCTAGCTCCGGAACCGAGAACTATGGCTACACCTTC.

This clonotype has just one count. The chain joins TRBV4-1 to TRBJ2-1; unclear D gene. Trimming took 5 bases from V and 12 from J, leaving 11 bases between them. The CDR3 spans 11 residues. In germline, CDR1 is MGHRA, CDR2 YSYEKL. The CDR3 loop reads CASSYQIRQFF. DNA for the CDR3: TGCGCCAGCAGCTACCAGATACGGCAGTTCTTC.